The rows below give T cell receptor beta chains drawn from one sample of a study of OX40 agonist ivuxolimab in advanced cancers. The repertoire was sequenced with immunoSEQ multiplex PCR; TCRdb's copy has only in-frame clones and lacks some. Seen here are about 59,000 clones, about 87% observed once, and the top ten hold about 0.36%. The sequenced sample was CD4+ or CD8+ T cells sorted from blood, obtained in a trial of the OX40 agonist ivuxolimab. Source of these receptors: an adult with an advanced solid tumor such as melanoma, head and neck, liver or kidney cancer. The CDR3 runs from the conserved cysteine through the conserved F or W. The D gene is left open where the match is weak. A row's size may be missing; if present it is once, few, many or a size class.

V: TRBV30; D: .; length: 14; J: TRBJ2-6; size: .; DNA: TGTGCCTCAACACAGGGTAAAGGGGCCAACGTCCTGACTTTC; CDR3: CASTQGKGANVLTF
V: TRBV29-1; D: .; length: 13; J: TRBJ1-1; size: .; DNA: TGCAGCGTTGAAGTGGGGGGGAACACTGAAGCTTTCTTT; CDR3: CSVEVGGNTEAFF
V: TRBV5-1; D: TRBD1; length: 15; J: TRBJ1-2; size: .; DNA: TGCGCCAGCAGCTTGACAGGGGCCGAGCTTGTCGGCTACACCTTC; CDR3: CASSLTGAELVGYTF
V: TRBV5-1; D: .; length: 13; J: TRBJ2-7; size: .; DNA: TGCGCCAGCAGGACCGGGCCACGCTACGAGCAGTACTTC; CDR3: CASRTGPRYEQYF
V: TRBV29-1; D: .; length: 12; J: TRBJ2-7; size: .; DNA: TGCAGCGTTGAGGGGGAATCCTACGAGCAGTACTTC; CDR3: CSVEGESYEQYF
V: TRBV12-5; D: TRBD1; length: 21; J: TRBJ1-5; size: few; DNA: TGTGCTAGTGGTTTGGTACCCGGTCTCGGGACAGGGGTTCGAGGCAATCAGCCCCAGCATTTT; CDR3: CASGLVPGLGTGVRGNQPQHF
V: TRBV28; D: TRBD1; length: 14; J: TRBJ2-1; size: .; DNA: TGTGCCAGCAGTTTCCTTGACAGGGGAAATGAGCAGTTCTTC; CDR3: CASSFLDRGNEQFF
V: TRBV6-6; D: .; length: 13; J: TRBJ1-2; size: .; DNA: TGTGCCACCGGGGACCCGGGGGACTATAGCTACACCTTC; CDR3: CATGDPGDYSYTF
V: TRBV5-1; D: .; length: 14; J: TRBJ2-1; size: .; DNA: TGCGCCAGCAGCTTGAGCACAGGCGACAATGAGCAGTTCTTC; CDR3: CASSLSTGDNEQFF
V: TRBV28; D: .; length: 12; J: TRBJ1-2; size: few; DNA: TGTGCCAGCAGTCCACCCCATGGTGGCTACACCTTC; CDR3: CASSPPHGGYTF
V: TRBV5-1; D: TRBD1; length: 14; J: TRBJ1-3; size: .; DNA: TGCGCCAGCAGCTTGGCGGGACAGGGGGACACCATATATTTT; CDR3: CASSLAGQGDTIYF
V: TRBV10-3; D: TRBD2; length: 15; J: TRBJ2-7; size: .; DNA: TGTGCCATCTCCTCTCCTAGCGGGGGAACCTACGAGCAGTACTTC; CDR3: CAISSPSGGTYEQYF
V: TRBV7-2; D: .; length: 12; J: TRBJ1-6; size: .; DNA: TGTGCCAGCAGCCTAGTGGATTCACCCCTCCACTTT; CDR3: CASSLVDSPLHF